Presented here are 5 T cell receptor beta chains from one specimen sequenced in a study of early T cells in non-severe SARS-CoV-2 infection. TCRdb used MiXCR to reprocess the 5' RACE reads, holding one entry per CDR3 protein. The sample holds about 55,000 distinct CDR3 sequences, 14% to 15% seen once. The sequences come from whole blood, collected at baseline. All receptors come from an adult who was a healthcare worker with PCR-confirmed SARS-CoV-2 infection or an uninfected control (not recorded which).

The sample holds a few counts of this clonotype. This rearrangement joins TRBV18 to TRBJ1-2; D is ambiguous. Germline V lookup: CDR1 KGHSH, CDR2 LQKENI. The ends were cut back, 3 bases at V and 2 bases at J, with 10 bases in the middle. The CDR3 runs 14 residues. Written as DNA, the CDR3 is TGTGCCAGCTCACCTAAGGTTGCAAACTATGGCTACACCTTC. Protein sequence: CASSPKVANYGYTF.

This clonotype was found many times. The rearrangement uses TRBV4-2 and TRBJ1-5; D is unresolved. V was clipped by 1 base and J by 5 bases, with 9 bases between them. The V gene's germline CDR1 is LGHNA and CDR2 YNFKEQ. The CDR3 loop spans 14 amino acids. The chain's CDR3 is CASSQAGTYQPQHF. In DNA form, the CDR3 reads TGTGCCAGCAGCCAAGCTGGCACCTATCAGCCCCAGCATTTT.

This clonotype has only a few counts. This sequence joins TRBV5-1 and TRBJ1-1; tentatively, D is TRBD1 (6 bases). Germline CDR1 SGHRS, CDR2 YFSETQ. This CDR3 is built from 14 residues. V lost 3 bases to trimming and J lost 6 bases, with 15 bases between them. The chain's CDR3 is CASSSTGAAAEAFF. CDR3 nucleotide sequence: TGCGCCAGCAGCTCGACGGGGGCGGCAGCTGAAGCTTTCTTT.

J is TRBJ2-3 and V is TRBV5-6; no firm D call. CDR1 and CDR2 (germline): SGHDT, YYEEEE. V lost 6 bases to trimming and J lost 0 bases, with 5 bases between them. The CDR3 runs to 12 residues. For the CDR3, the DNA is TGTGCCAGCATGGAGAGCACAGATACGCAGTATTTT. Protein product: CASMESTDTQYF.

This clonotype came up a few times. The chain has TRBV3-1 and TRBJ2-1; 13 positions match TRBD2. The CDR3 contains 16 residues. Germline lookup yields CDR1 LGHDT and CDR2 YNNKEL (reference sequence). The J segment lost 8 bases and the V segment lost 4 bases, leaving 8 bases of the junction unmatched. CDR3 protein: CASSLAGTSGNYEQFF. The DNA for the CDR3 is TGTGCCAGCAGCCTCGCCGGGACTAGCGGGAACTATGAGCAGTTCTTC.